A selection of T cell receptor beta chains follows, all from one sample in a study of early T cells in non-severe SARS-CoV-2 infection. TCRdb processed the 5' RACE reads anew with MiXCR; each CDR3 protein has one entry. Of about 52,000 distinct CDR3 sequences listed, 11% were seen once; the top ten hold over 10%. Specimen: whole blood. The receptors were sampled from an adult who was a healthcare worker with PCR-confirmed SARS-CoV-2 infection or an uninfected control (not recorded which). The CDR3 runs from the conserved cysteine through the conserved F or W. A D gene is named only where the DNA matches it firmly. Not all rows give a size; the values are once, few, many and, for expanded clones, a class.

TGTGCCAGCAGGAGGGGAACTAACTATGGCTACACCTTC	CASRRGTNYGYTF	TRBJ1-2	many	TRBV6-5	.	13
TGTGCCAGCAGTTTATGGGGCATCCCCGGGGAGCTGTTTTTT	CASSLWGIPGELFF	TRBJ2-2	few	TRBV27	.	14
TGTGCCAGCAGCCAGAAGAGCGGGCCTACCAAACAGACCCAGTACTTC	CASSQKSGPTKQTQYF	TRBJ2-5	many	TRBV3-1	.	16
TGTGCCAGCATGAGCCGGGTATCAAATGAAGCTTTCTTT	CASMSRVSNEAFF	TRBJ1-1	many	TRBV6-2/TRBV6-3	.	13
TGTGCCAGCGACCACCGTCAGGCTAGCGGGGGAGAGACCCAGTACTTC	CASDHRQASGGETQYF	TRBJ2-5	many	TRBV7-9	TRBD2	16
TGCGCCAGCAGCCAAGCGCTGGGGGCAGATAATGAAAAACTGTTTTTT	CASSQALGADNEKLFF	TRBJ1-4	.	TRBV4-1	.	16
TGCGCCAGCAGCTTAAGGACAGGGAATAACGGCGAGCAGTACTTC	CASSLRTGNNGEQYF	TRBJ2-7	few	TRBV5-1	TRBD1	15
TGTGCCAGCTCGGGGACTAGACAAGAGACCCAGTACTTC	CASSGTRQETQYF	TRBJ2-5	.	TRBV18	TRBD2	13
TGCAGCGTAGGGACTAGGCTAACCAATGAGCAGTTCTTC	CSVGTRLTNEQFF	TRBJ2-1	.	TRBV29-1	TRBD2	13
TGTGCCAGCAGCCAAGACGACGGGAGGGCCACCGGGGAGCTGTTTTTT	CASSQDDGRATGELFF	TRBJ2-2	.	TRBV4-2	TRBD2	16
TGTGCCAGCAGTGATCGAGGTAGCTATGGCTACACCTTC	CASSDRGSYGYTF	TRBJ1-2	.	TRBV6-6	.	13
TGTGCCAGCAGCTTAGTAGAGGGTCGACTGTTTTTT	CASSLVEGRLFF	TRBJ1-4	.	TRBV7-9	.	12
TGTGCCAGCAGCTTAGGGCTTAGCGGAGAGTACAATGAGCAGTTCTTC	CASSLGLSGEYNEQFF	TRBJ2-1	many	TRBV7-9	.	16
TGTGCCACCAGAGGCGGGACGAACACCGGGGAGCTGTTTTTT	CATRGGTNTGELFF	TRBJ2-2	many	TRBV24-1	.	14
TGTGCCAGCAGCTTATACCAAAATGAGCAGTTCTTC	CASSLYQNEQFF	TRBJ2-1	many	TRBV7-2	.	12
TGTGCCAGCAGCTCCCGGACGCTACAGGGGTTAGGCTCTGGGGCCAACGTCCTGACTTTC	CASSSRTLQGLGSGANVLTF	TRBJ2-6	many	TRBV12-3/TRBV12-4	TRBD1	20
TGTGCCAGCAGCCCGCGGGAGCCCAATGAGCAGTTCTTC	CASSPREPNEQFF	TRBJ2-1	.	TRBV7-2	TRBD2	13
TGTGCCAGCAGCTTAGGCAGGGTTGCAGTAACTAATGAAAAACTGTTTTTT	CASSLGRVAVTNEKLFF	TRBJ1-4	many	TRBV7-8	.	17
TGTGCCAGTAGTACAGGACAGGGGGGCCCCCAGCCCCAGCATTTT	CASSTGQGGPQPQHF	TRBJ1-5	many	TRBV19	TRBD1	15
TGCAGCGACTCTAGCGGGAGAAGGAAGAATGAGCAGTTCTTC	CSDSSGRRKNEQFF	TRBJ2-1	many	TRBV29-1	TRBD2	14
TGTGCCAGCAGTTTGGAGGCGGATACGCAGTATTTT	CASSLEADTQYF	TRBJ2-3	.	TRBV28	.	12
TGTGCCAGCAGCCCGGACTACCATAGCACAGATACGCAGTATTTT	CASSPDYHSTDTQYF	TRBJ2-3	many	TRBV7-2	.	15
TGTGCCAGCACCCTTGGCGAGGGCAGGGGGCACCGGGACACTGAAGCTTTCTTT	CASTLGEGRGHRDTEAFF	TRBJ1-1	few	TRBV11-2	TRBD1	18
TGTGCCAGCAGCTTCTCCCTGGTGAACACTGAAGCTTTCTTT	CASSFSLVNTEAFF	TRBJ1-1	many	TRBV5-4	.	14
TGTGCCAGCAGTTACGACAGGCTCGGGGCGACCCAGTACTTC	CASSYDRLGATQYF	TRBJ2-5	.	TRBV2	.	14
TGTGCCAGCAGCTTCGACAGGTTGTCCAACGAGCAGTACTTC	CASSFDRLSNEQYF	TRBJ2-7	.	TRBV3-1	.	14
TGTGCCAGCAGCTTACTGGGGGGAGATACGCAGTATTTT	CASSLLGGDTQYF	TRBJ2-3	few	TRBV5-6	.	13
TGTGCCAGCAGTTATGACCGGGATGACTACGAGCAGTACTTC	CASSYDRDDYEQYF	TRBJ2-7	medium-sized	TRBV6-6	.	14
TGCGCCAGCAGCCCAGGTCCTAATTACGAGCAGTACTTC	CASSPGPNYEQYF	TRBJ2-7	few	TRBV4-1	.	13
TGTGCCAGCAGTGCCAGGGGCGACATAAAAAACATTCAGTACTTC	CASSARGDIKNIQYF	TRBJ2-4	.	TRBV2	.	15
TGTGCCAGCAGCTTAGCGGGCGTCGCAGCACAAGAGACCCAGTACTTC	CASSLAGVAAQETQYF	TRBJ2-5	many	TRBV7-2	.	16
TGCGCCAGCAGACCAGGGTCCTACGAGCAGTACTTC	CASRPGSYEQYF	TRBJ2-7	many	TRBV10-2	.	12
TGCGCCAGCAGTGAAGGCTCGGCCAGGTTAAATGAGCAGTTCTTC	CASSEGSARLNEQFF	TRBJ2-1	.	TRBV10-1	.	15
TGTGCCAGCAGCTTAAGCGGAGGTCTACATGAGCAGTTCTTC	CASSLSGGLHEQFF	TRBJ2-1	.	TRBV7-6	.	14
TGTGCCATCAGCCCGGACTACGAGCAGTACTTC	CAISPDYEQYF	TRBJ2-7	many	TRBV10-3	.	11
TGTGCCAGCAGTTTATCCCCTTCGCGGGGAGAGACCCAGTACTTC	CASSLSPSRGETQYF	TRBJ2-5	few	TRBV27	.	15
TGTGCCAGCAGCTTAGTAGGGGCTCAAGAGACCCAGTACTTC	CASSLVGAQETQYF	TRBJ2-5	many	TRBV7-9	.	14
TGTGCCAGCAGTCCCTCTACTCCGAACTACGAGCAGTACTTC	CASSPSTPNYEQYF	TRBJ2-7	few	TRBV12-3/TRBV12-4	.	14
TGCGCCAGCAGCTCTCTACAGGGGAGAAGCACTGAAGCTTTCTTT	CASSSLQGRSTEAFF	TRBJ1-1	few	TRBV5-1	TRBD1	15
TGTGCCAGCAGCCAAGACCGACTAGCGGGGGGGGAGACCCAGTACTTC	CASSQDRLAGGETQYF	TRBJ2-5	.	TRBV14	TRBD2	16
TGTGCCAGCAGCTCTAACCTTCGGGCGACCTCACCCCTCCACTTT	CASSSNLRATSPLHF	TRBJ1-6	many	TRBV5-4	.	15
TGCAGCGTTGTCGGCGGAGTCGAGCAGTTCTTC	CSVVGGVEQFF	TRBJ2-1	.	TRBV29-1	.	11
TGTGCCAGCTCACAAAGACCAAGGGGCAATCAGCCCCAGCATTTT	CASSQRPRGNQPQHF	TRBJ1-5	many	TRBV18	.	15
TGTGCCAGCGGAGGATTTACAGCAACTAATGAAAAACTGTTTTTT	CASGGFTATNEKLFF	TRBJ1-4	many	TRBV2	.	15
TGCAGCGTTGAAAGGACAGACTACAATGAGCAGTTCTTC	CSVERTDYNEQFF	TRBJ2-1	once	TRBV29-1	.	13